This T cell receptor beta chain originates from a study of blood T cell repertoires in COVID-19. Overall study context: Spain, Italy and the United States supplied samples that represented acute and convalescent COVID-19. PBMCs, B-cell-depleted T cells, or T cells were the source of the cDNA or gDNA that made up the material.

Per the original methods: Using reference gene primer amplification, nucleated cell counts were estimated. Generated by immunoSEQ multiplex PCR, the TCRdb table keeps only in-frame clones and is missing some. V, J and clone size reflect that table, while D and trimming were determined from the DNA. The sample gives about 100,000 clones, 80% of which show up once; approximately 31% is in the top ten. Only one count was recorded for this clone. The ends lost 2 bases at V and 5 bases at J; junction bases unmatched: 7. CDR1 SGHVS and CDR2 FNYEAQ come from the germline V gene. The CDR3 runs 16 residues. The receptor was derived from an older man with active or convalescent COVID-19. Specimen: peripheral blood. The gene calls are TRBV7-6 and TRBJ2-7; TRBD1 agrees at 12 bases. The CDR3 loop is CASSLSGTGGINEQYF. The CDR3, as DNA: TGTGCCAGCAGCTTATCCGGGACAGGGGGCATCAACGAGCAGTACTTC. Using reference TRBV7-6 and TRBJ2-7 for the parts outside the CDR3, the full variable domain is GAGVSQSPRYKVTKRGQDVALRCDPISGHVSLYWYRQALGQGPEFLTYFNYEAQQDKSGLPNDRFSAERPEGSISTLTIQRTEQRDSAMYRCASSLSGTGGINEQYFGPGTRLTVT.